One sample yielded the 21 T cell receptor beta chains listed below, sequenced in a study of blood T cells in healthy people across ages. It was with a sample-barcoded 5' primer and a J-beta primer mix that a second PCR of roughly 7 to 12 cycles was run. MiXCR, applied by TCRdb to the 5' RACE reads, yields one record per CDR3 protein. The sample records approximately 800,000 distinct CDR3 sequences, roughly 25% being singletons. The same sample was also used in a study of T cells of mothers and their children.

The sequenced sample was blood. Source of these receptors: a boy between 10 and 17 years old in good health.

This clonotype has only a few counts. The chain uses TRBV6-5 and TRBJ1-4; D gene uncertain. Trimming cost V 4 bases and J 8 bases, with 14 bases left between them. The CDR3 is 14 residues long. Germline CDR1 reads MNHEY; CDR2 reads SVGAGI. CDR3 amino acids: CASSSLLRGEKLFF. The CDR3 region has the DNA TGTGCCAGCAGTTCCCTCTTAAGAGGAGAAAAACTGTTTTTT.

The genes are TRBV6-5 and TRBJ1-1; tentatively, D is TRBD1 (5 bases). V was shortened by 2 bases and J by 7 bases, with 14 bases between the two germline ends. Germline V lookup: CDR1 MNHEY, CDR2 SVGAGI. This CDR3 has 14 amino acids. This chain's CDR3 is CASSYRDGRGEAFF. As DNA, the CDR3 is TGTGCCAGCAGTTACCGTGACGGGAGGGGTGAAGCTTTCTTT.

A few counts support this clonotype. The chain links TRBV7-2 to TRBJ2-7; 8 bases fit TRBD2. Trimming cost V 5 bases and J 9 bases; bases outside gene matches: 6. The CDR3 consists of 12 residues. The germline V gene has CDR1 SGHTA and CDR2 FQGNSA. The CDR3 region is CASSATGTRQYF. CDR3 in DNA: TGTGCCAGCAGCGCCACCGGGACTAGGCAGTACTTC.

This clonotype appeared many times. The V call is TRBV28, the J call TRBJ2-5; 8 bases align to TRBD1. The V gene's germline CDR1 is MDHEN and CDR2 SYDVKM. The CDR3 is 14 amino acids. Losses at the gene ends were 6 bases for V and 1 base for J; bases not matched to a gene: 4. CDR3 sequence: CASSSGGPQETQYF. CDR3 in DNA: TGTGCCAGCAGCTCAGGGGGCCCCCAAGAGACCCAGTACTTC.

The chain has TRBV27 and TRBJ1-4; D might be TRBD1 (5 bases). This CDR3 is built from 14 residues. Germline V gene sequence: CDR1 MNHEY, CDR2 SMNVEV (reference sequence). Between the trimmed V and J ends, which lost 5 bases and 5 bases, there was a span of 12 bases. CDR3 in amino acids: CASSPGRGNEKLFF. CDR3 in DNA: TGTGCCAGCAGTCCAGGGAGAGGGAATGAAAAACTGTTTTTT.

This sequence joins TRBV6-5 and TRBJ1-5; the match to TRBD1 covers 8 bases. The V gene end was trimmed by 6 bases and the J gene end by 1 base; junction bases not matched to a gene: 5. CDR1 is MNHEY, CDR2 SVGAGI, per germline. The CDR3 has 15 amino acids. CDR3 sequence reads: CASSPGGWSNQPQHF. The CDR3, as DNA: TGTGCCAGCAGCCCAGGGGGCTGGAGCAATCAGCCCCAGCATTTT.

In DNA, the CDR3 is TGTGCCAGCAGTCCACCGGGACTAGCGGATCCTCTGGCCAAAAACATTCAGTACTTC. Translation gives CASSPPGLADPLAKNIQYF. The chain employs TRBV6-1 and TRBJ2-4; 11 positions agree with TRBD2. The J segment lost 1 base and the V segment lost 5 bases, leaving 13 bases of the junction unmatched. This CDR3 comprises 19 residues. In germline, CDR1 is MNHNS, CDR2 SASEGT.

As DNA, the CDR3 is TGTGCCAGCAGTCCGACAGACTTTCTACGTAATTCACCCCTCCACTTT. Encoded protein: CASSPTDFLRNSPLHF. V is TRBV12-3 or TRBV12-4 and J is TRBJ1-6, with D perhaps TRBD1 (5 bases). Between the trimmed V and J ends, which lost 5 bases and 6 bases, there was a span of 17 bases. The CDR3 has 16 residues.

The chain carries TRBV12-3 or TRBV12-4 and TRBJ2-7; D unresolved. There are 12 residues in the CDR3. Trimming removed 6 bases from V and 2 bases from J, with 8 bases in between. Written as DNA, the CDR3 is TGTGCCAGCAGCTGGGCCCCCTACGAGCAGTACTTC. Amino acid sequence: CASSWAPYEQYF.

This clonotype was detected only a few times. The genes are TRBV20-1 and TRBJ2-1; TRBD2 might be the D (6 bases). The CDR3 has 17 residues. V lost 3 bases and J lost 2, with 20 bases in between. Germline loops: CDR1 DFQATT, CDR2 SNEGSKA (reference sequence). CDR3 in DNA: TGCAGTGCTAGTATCCCGGCCCCGGGGGAGACCTACAATGAGCAGTTCTTC. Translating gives CSASIPAPGETYNEQFF.

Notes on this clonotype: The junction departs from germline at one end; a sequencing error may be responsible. CDR3 amino acids: CASSVGLDSSYNGQFF. CDR3 bases: TGTGCCAGCAGCGTAGGGCTCGACAGCTCCTACAATGGGCAGTTCTTC. The chain joins TRBV9 to TRBJ2-1; D is possibly TRBD1 (5 bases). The length of the CDR3 is 16 residues. Germline values: CDR1 SGDLS, CDR2 YYNGEE. The full variable domain, in which reference TRBV9 and TRBJ2-1 provide the parts outside the CDR3, is DSGVTQTPKHLITATGQRVTLRCSPRSGDLSVYWYQQSLDQGLQFLIQYYNGEERAKGNILERFSAQQFPDLHSELNLSSLELGDSALYFCASSVGLDSSYNGQFFGPGTRLTVL.

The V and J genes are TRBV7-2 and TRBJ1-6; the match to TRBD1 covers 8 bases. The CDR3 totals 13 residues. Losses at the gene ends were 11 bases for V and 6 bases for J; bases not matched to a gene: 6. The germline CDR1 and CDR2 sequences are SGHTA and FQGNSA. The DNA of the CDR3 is TGTGCCGCCGGGACAGGACCTAATTCACCCCTCCACTTT. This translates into CAAGTGPNSPLHF.

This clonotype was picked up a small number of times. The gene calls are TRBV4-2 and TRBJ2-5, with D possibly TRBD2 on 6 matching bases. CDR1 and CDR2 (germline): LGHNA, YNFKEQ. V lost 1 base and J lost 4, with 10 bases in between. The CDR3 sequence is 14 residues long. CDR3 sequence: CASSQVGGVETQYF. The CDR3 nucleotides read TGTGCCAGCAGCCAAGTCGGCGGGGTAGAGACCCAGTACTTC.

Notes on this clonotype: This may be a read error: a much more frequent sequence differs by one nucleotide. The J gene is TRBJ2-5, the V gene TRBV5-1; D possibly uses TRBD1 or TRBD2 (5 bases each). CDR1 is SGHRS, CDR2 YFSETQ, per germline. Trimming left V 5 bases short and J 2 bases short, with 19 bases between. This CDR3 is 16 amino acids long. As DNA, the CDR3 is TGCGCCAGCAGACCCCTACCCCGGGACCAACAAGAGACCCAGTACTTC. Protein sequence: CASRPLPRDQQETQYF.

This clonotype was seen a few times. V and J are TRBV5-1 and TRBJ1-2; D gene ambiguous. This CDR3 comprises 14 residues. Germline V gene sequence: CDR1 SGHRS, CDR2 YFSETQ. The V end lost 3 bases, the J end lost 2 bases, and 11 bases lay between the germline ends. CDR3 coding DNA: TGCGCCAGCAGCTATAACATAGCGAACTATGGCTACACCTTC. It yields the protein CASSYNIANYGYTF. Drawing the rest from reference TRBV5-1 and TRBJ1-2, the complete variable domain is KAGVTQTPRYLIKTRGQQVTLSCSPISGHRSVSWYQQTPGQGLQFLFEYFSETQRNKGNFPGRFSGRQFSNSRSEMNVSTLELGDSALYLCASSYNIANYGYTFGSGTRLTVV.

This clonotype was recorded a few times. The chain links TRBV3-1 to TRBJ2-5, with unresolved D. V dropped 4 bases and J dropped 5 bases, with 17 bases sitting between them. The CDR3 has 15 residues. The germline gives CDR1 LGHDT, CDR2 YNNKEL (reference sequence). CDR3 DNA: TGTGCCAGCAGCCCCGCCCCCTCCCGATGGGAGACCCAGTACTTC. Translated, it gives CASSPAPSRWETQYF.

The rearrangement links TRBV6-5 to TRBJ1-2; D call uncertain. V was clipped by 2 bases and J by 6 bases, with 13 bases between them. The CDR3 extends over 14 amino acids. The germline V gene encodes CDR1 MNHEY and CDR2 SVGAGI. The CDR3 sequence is CASSYGQEIHGYTF. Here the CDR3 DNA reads TGTGCCAGCAGTTACGGGCAGGAAATTCATGGCTACACCTTC.

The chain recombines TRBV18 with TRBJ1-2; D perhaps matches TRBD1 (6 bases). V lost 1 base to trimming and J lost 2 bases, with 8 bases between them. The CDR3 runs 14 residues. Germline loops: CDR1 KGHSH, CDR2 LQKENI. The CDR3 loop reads CASSPLDRNYGYTF. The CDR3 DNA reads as TGTGCCAGCTCACCACTCGACAGGAACTATGGCTACACCTTC.

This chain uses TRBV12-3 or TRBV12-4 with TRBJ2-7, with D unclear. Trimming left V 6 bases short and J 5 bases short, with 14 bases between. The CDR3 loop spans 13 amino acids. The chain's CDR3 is CASRTKESHEQYF. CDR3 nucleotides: TGTGCCAGCAGAACAAAGGAGTCGCACGAGCAGTACTTC.

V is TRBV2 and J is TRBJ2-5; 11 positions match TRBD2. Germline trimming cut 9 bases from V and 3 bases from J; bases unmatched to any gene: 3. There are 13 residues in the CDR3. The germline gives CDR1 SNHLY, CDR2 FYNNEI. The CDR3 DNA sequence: TGTGCCAGTCATAGCGGGGGGGAAGAGACCCAGTACTTC. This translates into CASHSGGEETQYF.

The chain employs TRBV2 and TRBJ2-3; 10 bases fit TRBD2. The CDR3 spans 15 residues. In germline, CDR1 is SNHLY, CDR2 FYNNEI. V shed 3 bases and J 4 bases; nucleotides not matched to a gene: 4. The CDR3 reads CASSEGSGGSDTQYF. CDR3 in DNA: TGTGCCAGCAGTGAGGGTAGCGGGGGGTCAGATACGCAGTATTTT.